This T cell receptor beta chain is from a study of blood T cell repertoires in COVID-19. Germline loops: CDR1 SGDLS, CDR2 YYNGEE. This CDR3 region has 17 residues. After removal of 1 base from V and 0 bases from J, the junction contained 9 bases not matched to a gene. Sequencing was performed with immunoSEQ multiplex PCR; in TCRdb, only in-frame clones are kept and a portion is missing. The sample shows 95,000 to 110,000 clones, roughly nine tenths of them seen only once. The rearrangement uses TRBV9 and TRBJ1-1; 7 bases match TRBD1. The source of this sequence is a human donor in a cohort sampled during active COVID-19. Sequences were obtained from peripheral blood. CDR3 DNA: TGTGCCAGCAGCGTACTGGACAGGATAGAGGTGAACACTGAAGCTTTCTTT. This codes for CASSVLDRIEVNTEAFF.